This TCR beta chain was identified in a study of CD8+ T cells in alopecia areata. Points from the study as a whole: Clonality was higher in lesional than normal scalp, especially in alopecia totalis/universalis.

Germline V lookup: CDR1 SQVTM, CDR2 ANQGSEA. V was pared by 7 bases and J by 7 bases, with 7 bases of the junction left unmatched. The CDR3 is 14 residues long. This clone was seen only once. Its antigen is not identified. Sequencing relied on a cDNA template that was reverse transcribed from extracted RNA. Profiling relied on immunoSEQ multiplex PCR, and the TCRdb table lists in-frame clones only, not all of them. The table records around 80,000 clones, roughly half of them present only once. The chain is built from TRBV29-1 and TRBJ2-1, with 13 bases lining up with TRBD2. Material for sequencing was NKG2D-high CD8+ T cells sorted from blood. This receptor was obtained from a human donor with alopecia areata. The CDR3 region is CSAKLAGGPNEQFF. The CDR3 bases are TGCAGCGCGAAACTAGCGGGAGGGCCGAATGAGCAGTTCTTC.